This entry lists 2 T cell receptor beta chains sequenced from one sample in a study of T cells in Graves' hyperthyroidism and ophthalmopathy. The CDR3 regions of TCR beta were amplified from RNA transcripts. TCR CDR3 regions were first amplified by RT-PCR with HTBI primers. TCRdb re-called the multiplex PCR reads through MiXCR, storing one row per CDR3 protein. Here the sample spans 500,000 to 700,000 distinct CDR3 sequences, around 17% being singletons. What was sequenced was blood. The receptors derive from a woman aged 18-29 years with Graves' hyperthyroidism.

The genes are TRBV6-1 and TRBJ2-4; no definite D call. CDR1 and CDR2 (germline): MNHNS, SASEGT. The CDR3 contains 15 residues. Trimming stripped 1 base from V and 0 bases from J, with 7 bases between. In DNA, the CDR3 is TGTGCCAGCAGTGAAGTGGCTTCAGCCAAAAACATTCAGTACTTC. It codes for CASSEVASAKNIQYF.

This clonotype was counted between two and nine times. CDR3 loop: CASSIGRTGGNTGELFF. In DNA form, the CDR3 reads TGTGCCAGTAGTATAGGGCGGACAGGGGGGAACACCGGGGAGCTGTTTTTT. V gene TRBV19 combines with J gene TRBJ2-2, with 10 bases lining up with TRBD1. The CDR3 totals 17 residues. After removal of 1 base from V and 1 base from J, the junction contained 3 bases not matched to a gene. CDR1 LNHDA and CDR2 SQIVND come from the germline V gene (reference sequence).